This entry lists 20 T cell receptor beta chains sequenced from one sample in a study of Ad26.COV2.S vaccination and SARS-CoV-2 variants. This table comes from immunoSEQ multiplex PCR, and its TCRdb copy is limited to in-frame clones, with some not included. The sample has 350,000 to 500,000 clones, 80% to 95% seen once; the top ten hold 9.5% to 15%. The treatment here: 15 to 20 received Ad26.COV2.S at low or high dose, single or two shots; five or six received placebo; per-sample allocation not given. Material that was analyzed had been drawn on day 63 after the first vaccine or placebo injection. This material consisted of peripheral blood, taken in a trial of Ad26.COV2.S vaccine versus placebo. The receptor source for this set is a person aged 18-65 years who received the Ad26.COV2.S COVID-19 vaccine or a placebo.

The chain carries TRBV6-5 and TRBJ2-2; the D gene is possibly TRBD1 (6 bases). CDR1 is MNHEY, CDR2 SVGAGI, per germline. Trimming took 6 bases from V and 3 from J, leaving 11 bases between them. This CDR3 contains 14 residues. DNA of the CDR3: TGTGCCAGCAGCTTGGACAGATACACCGGGGAGCTGTTTTTT. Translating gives CASSLDRYTGELFF.

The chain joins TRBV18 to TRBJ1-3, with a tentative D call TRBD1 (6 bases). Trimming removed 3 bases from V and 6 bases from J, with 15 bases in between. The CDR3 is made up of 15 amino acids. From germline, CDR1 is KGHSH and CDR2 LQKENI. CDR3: CASSPQGRTENTIYF. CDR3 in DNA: TGTGCCAGCTCACCGCAGGGGAGGACTGAAAACACCATATATTTT.

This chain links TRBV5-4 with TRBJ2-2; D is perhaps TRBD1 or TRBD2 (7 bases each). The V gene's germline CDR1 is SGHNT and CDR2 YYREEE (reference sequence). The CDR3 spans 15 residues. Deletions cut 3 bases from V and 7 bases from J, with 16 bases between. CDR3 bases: TGTGCCAGCAGCTGGGAGGGGGCGCGTAGCGGGGAGCTGTTTTTT. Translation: CASSWEGARSGELFF.

CDR3 coding DNA: TGTGCCAGCAGCTTAGGGGTTTTGTCAGATACGCAGTATTTT. It translates to CASSLGVLSDTQYF. The chain is built from TRBV7-2 and TRBJ2-3; D gene unclear. The CDR3 extends over 14 amino acids. V shed 1 base and J shed 4 bases, with 9 bases lying between them. The germline V gene encodes CDR1 SGHTA and CDR2 FQGNSA.

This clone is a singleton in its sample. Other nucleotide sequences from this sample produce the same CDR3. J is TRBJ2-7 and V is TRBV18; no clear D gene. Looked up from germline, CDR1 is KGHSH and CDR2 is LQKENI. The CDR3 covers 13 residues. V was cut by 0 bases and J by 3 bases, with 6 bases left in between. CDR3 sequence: CASSPPGSYEQYF. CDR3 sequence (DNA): TGTGCCAGCTCACCACCAGGCAGCTACGAGCAGTACTTC.

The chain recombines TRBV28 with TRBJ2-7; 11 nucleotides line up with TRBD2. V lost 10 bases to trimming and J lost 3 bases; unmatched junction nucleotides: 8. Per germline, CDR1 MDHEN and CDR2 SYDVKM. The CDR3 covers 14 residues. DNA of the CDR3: TGTGCCACCTCCTCGACTAGCGGGATCTACGAGCAGTACTTC. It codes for CATSSTSGIYEQYF.

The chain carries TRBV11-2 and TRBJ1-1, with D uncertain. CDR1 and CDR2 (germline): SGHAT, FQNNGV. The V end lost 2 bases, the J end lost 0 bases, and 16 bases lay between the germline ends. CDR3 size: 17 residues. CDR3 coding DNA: TGTGCCAGCAGCTTAAGGCCGGCAGCGTTAATGAACACTGAAGCTTTCTTT. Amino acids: CASSLRPAALMNTEAFF.

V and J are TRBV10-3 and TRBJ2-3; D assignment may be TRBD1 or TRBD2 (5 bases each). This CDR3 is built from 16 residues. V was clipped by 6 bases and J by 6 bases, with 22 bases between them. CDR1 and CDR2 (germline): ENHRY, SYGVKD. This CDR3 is CAISTTGTGLMDTQYF. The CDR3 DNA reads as TGTGCCATCAGCACAACCGGGACCGGATTAATGGATACGCAGTATTTT.

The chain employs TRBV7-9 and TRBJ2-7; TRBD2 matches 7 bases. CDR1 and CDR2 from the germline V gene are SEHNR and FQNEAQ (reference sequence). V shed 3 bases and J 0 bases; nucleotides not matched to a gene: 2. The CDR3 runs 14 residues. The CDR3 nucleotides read TGTGCCAGCAGCTTTCCGGGAGGCTCCTACGAGCAGTACTTC. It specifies CASSFPGGSYEQYF.

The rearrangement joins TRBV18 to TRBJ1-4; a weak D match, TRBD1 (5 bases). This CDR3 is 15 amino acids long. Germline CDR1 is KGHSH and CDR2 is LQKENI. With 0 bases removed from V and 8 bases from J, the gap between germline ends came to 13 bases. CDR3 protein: CASSPPTAQGEKLFF. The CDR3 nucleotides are TGTGCCAGCTCACCACCGACAGCTCAAGGGGAAAAACTGTTTTTT.

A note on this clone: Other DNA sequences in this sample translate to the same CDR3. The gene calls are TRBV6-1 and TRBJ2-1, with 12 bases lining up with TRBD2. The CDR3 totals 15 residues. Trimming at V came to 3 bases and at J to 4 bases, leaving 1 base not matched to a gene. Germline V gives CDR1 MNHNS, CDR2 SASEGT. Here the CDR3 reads CASSEGLAGYNEQFF. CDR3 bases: TGTGCCAGCAGTGAGGGACTAGCGGGTTACAATGAGCAGTTCTTC.

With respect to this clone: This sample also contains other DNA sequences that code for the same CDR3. CDR3 amino acids: CAWSRGSSYNEQFF. In DNA, the CDR3 is TGTGCCTGGAGTAGGGGGAGCTCCTACAATGAGCAGTTCTTC. The chain recombines TRBV30 with TRBJ2-1; D might be TRBD1 (6 bases). There are 14 residues in the CDR3. V was cut by 2 bases and J by 0 bases, with 8 bases left in between. The germline V gene encodes CDR1 GTSNPN and CDR2 SVGIG (reference sequence).

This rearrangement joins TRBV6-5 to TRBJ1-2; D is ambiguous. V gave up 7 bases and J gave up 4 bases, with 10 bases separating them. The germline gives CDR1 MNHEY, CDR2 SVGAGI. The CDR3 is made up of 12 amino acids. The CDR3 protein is CASKSTSYGYTF. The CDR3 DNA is TGTGCCAGCAAATCTACTTCCTATGGCTACACCTTC.

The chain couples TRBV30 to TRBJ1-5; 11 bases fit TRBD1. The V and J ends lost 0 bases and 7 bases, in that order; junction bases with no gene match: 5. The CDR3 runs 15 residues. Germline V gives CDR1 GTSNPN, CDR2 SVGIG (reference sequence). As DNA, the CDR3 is TGTGCCTGGAGTGTGGGCGGGACAGGGGGACAGCCCCAGCATTTT. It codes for CAWSVGGTGGQPQHF.

The CDR3 region is CAISLTAFQETQYF. The CDR3 coding sequence is TGTGCCATCAGTCTTACAGCTTTCCAAGAGACCCAGTACTTC. This sequence joins TRBV10-3 and TRBJ2-5; no reliable D call. Trimming took off 5 bases at V and 1 base at J, with 11 bases between the two ends. The CDR3 is 14 amino acids. Germline lookup yields CDR1 ENHRY and CDR2 SYGVKD.

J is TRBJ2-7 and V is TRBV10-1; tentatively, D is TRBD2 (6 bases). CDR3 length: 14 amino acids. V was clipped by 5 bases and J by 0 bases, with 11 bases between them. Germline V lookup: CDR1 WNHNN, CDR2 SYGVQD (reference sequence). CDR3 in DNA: TGCGCCAGCAGTCCTTTAGCGGACTCCTACGAGCAGTACTTC. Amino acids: CASSPLADSYEQYF.

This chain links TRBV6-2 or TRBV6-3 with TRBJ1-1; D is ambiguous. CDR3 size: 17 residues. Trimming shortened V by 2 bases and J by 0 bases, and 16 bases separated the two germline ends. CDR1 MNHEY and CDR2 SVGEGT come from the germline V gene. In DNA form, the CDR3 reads TGTGCCAGCAGTTACGTTCGGAGTCAAACCATGAACACTGAAGCTTTCTTT. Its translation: CASSYVRSQTMNTEAFF.

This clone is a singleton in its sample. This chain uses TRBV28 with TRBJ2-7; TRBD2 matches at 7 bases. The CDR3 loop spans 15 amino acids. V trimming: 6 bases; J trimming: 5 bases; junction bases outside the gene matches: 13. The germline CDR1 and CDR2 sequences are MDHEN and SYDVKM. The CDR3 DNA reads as TGTGCCAGCAGCCCCATCCAGCTAGCGGACAACGAGCAGTACTTC. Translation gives CASSPIQLADNEQYF. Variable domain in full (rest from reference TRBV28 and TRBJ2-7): DVKVTQSSRYLVKRTGEKVFLECVQDMDHENMFWYRQDPGLGLRLIYFSYDVKMKEKGDIPEGYSVSREKKERFSLILESASTNQTSMYLCASSPIQLADNEQYFGPGTRLTVT.

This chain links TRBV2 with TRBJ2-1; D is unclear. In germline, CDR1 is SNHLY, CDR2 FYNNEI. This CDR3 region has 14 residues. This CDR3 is CGCGVLKGHNEQFF. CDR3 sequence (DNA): TGTGGTTGTGGGGTGCTTAAAGGTCACAATGAGCAGTTCTTC.

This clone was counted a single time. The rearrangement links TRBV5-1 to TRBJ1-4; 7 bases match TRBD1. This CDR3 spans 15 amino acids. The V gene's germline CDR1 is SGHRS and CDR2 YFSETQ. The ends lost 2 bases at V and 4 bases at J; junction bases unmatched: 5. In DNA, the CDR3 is TGCGCCAGCAGCTTTTCGGGACAGCATAATGAAAAACTGTTTTTT. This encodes CASSFSGQHNEKLFF.